The clone carrying this T cell receptor (beta chain) was counted a few times. Its antigen is unidentified. This specimen belongs to a study of vaccination effects on CD4 cells after COVID-19. Study-level points and caveats: Only a few convalescent patients and no early post-infection timepoints featured in the study. Healthy vaccinees showed cross-reactivity with common cold coronaviruses in only 1 of 255 vaccine-induced clones.

Ahead of sequencing, the ViraFEST assay grew antigen-specific CD4+ T cells using viral peptide pools. CD4+ T cell isolation took place after less than 13 days of culture. Each vaccine recipient was nucleocapsid antibody negative and had no prior SARS-CoV-2 infection. On days 3 and 7, fresh IL-2 medium replaced half the medium. Using immunoSEQ multiplex PCR, the repertoire was profiled, and TCRdb retains in-frame clones only, with some absent. The sample shows tens of thousands of clones, approximately 70% of them seen only once. This receptor was identified in a human donor who received a COVID-19 vaccine. This material consisted of CD4+ T cells from PBMCs cultured with HCoV-OC43 spike peptides, taken before COVID-19 vaccination. Subset in this sample: HCoV-OC43 spike overlapping peptide pool stimulation.

CDR3 in amino acids: CASSQGAGRDPPLHF. In nucleotides, the CDR3 is TGCGCCAGCAGCCAAGGAGCAGGAAGGGATCCACCCCTCCACTTT. V is TRBV4-1 and J is TRBJ1-6; no firm D call. V lost 1 base and J lost 11, with 15 bases in between. The CDR3 spans 15 residues. Per the germline V gene, CDR1 is MGHRA and CDR2 is YSYEKL.